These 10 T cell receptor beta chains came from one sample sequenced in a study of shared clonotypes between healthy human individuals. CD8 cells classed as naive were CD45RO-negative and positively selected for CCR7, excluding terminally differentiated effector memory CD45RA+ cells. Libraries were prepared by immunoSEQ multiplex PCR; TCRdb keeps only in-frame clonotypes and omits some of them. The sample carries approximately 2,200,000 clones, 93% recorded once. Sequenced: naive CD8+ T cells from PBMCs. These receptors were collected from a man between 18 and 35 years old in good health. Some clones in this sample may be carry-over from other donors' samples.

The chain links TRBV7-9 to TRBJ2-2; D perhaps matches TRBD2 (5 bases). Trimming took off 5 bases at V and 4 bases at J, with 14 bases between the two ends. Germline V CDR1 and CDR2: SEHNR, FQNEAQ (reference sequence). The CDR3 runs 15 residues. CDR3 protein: CASSHPGDPTGELFF. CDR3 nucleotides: TGTGCCAGCAGCCACCCCGGGGATCCCACCGGGGAGCTGTTTTTT.

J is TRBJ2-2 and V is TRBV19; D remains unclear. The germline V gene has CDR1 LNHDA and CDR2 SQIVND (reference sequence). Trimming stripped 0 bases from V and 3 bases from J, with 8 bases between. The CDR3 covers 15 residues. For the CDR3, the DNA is TGTGCCAGTAGTATAGATCTGGAGCACACCGGGGAGCTGTTTTTT. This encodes CASSIDLEHTGELFF.

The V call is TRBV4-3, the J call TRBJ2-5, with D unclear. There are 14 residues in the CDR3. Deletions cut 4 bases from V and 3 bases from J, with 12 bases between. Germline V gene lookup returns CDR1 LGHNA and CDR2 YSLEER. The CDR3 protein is CASSPRGREETQYF. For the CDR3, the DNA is TGCGCCAGCAGCCCGCGCGGACGGGAAGAGACCCAGTACTTC.

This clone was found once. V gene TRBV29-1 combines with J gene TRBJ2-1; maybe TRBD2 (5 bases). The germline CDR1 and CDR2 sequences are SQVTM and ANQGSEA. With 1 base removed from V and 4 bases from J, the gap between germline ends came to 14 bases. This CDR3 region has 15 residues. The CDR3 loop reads CSVEGVGRDYNEQFF. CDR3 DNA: TGCAGCGTTGAAGGGGTGGGTCGGGATTACAATGAGCAGTTCTTC.

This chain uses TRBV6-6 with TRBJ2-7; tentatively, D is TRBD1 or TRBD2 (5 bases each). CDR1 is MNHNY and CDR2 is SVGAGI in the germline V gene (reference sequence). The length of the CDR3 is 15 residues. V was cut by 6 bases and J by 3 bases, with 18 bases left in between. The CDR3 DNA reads TGTGCCAGCAGAACCGGTACAGGACTCCTCTACGAGCAGTACTTC. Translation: CASRTGTGLLYEQYF.

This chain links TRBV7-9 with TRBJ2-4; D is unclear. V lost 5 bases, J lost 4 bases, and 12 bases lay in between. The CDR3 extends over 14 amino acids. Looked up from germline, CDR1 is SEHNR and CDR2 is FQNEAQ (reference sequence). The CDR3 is CASSKVSLKNIQYF. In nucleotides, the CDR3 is TGTGCCAGCAGCAAGGTATCATTGAAAAACATTCAGTACTTC.

The CDR3 sequence: CASSEVLAGGPADTQYF. The CDR3 region has the DNA TGTGCCAGCAGTGAGGTGTTAGCGGGAGGGCCCGCAGATACGCAGTATTTT. V is TRBV25-1 and J is TRBJ2-3; TRBD2 agrees at 11 bases. The junction had 9 bases not matched to a gene; V was cut back by 3 bases and J by 4 bases. The length of the CDR3 is 17 residues. The germline V gene has CDR1 MGHDK and CDR2 SYGVNS.

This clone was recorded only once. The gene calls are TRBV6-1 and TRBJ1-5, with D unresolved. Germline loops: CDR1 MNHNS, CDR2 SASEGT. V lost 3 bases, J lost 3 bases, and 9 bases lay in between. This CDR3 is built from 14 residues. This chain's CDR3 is CASSDLADNQPQHF. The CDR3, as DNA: TGTGCCAGCAGTGATCTGGCGGACAATCAGCCCCAGCATTTT.

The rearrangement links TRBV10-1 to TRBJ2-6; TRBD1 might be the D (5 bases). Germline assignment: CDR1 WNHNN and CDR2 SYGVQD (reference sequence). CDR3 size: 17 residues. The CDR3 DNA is TGCGCGCCTCCCAAAGGGGCTCTCCCGGCCGGGGCCAACGTCCTGACTTTC. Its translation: CAPPKGALPAGANVLTF.

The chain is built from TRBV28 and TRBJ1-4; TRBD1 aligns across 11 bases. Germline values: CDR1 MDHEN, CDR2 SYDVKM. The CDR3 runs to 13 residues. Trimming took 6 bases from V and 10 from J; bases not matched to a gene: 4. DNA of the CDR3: TGTGCCAGCAGCCCGGGGACAGGGGGAAAACTGTTTTTT. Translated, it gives CASSPGTGGKLFF.